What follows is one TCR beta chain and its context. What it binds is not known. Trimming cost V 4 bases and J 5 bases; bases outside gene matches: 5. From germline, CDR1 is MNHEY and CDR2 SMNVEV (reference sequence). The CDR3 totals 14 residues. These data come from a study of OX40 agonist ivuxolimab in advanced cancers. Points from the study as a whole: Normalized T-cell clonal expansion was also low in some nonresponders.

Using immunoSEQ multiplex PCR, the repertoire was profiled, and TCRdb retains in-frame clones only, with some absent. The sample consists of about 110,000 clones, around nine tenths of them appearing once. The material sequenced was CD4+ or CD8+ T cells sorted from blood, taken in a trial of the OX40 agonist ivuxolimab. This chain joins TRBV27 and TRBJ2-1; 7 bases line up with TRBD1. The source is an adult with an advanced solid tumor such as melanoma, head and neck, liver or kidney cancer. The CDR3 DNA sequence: TGTGCCAGCAGTTCGCGACAGGGACACAATGAGCAGTTCTTC. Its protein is CASSSRQGHNEQFF.